Listed below are T cell receptor beta chains from one sample, sequenced in a study of identical twins. TCRdb called the 5' RACE reads again in MiXCR, with one record for every CDR3 protein. The table has about 660,000 distinct CDR3 sequences, 8.6% seen once. This sample also appeared in a second study, on yellow fever vaccine responses in identical twins.

The sequenced sample consisted of PBMCs. The receptors stem from a woman younger than 30 in good health. Both conserved end residues are part of each CDR3. Fields, in order: D gene, CDR3 length, J gene, clone size, V gene, CDR3 DNA, CDR3 protein. A D gene is named only where the DNA matches it firmly. Not every row has a clone size; where given, it reads once, few, many or a size class.

>-|17|TRBJ2-6|-|TRBV18
TGTGCCAGCTCTACTACAGGGCCGGGGACTGGGGCCAACGTCCTGACTTTC
CASSTTGPGTGANVLTF
>-|14|TRBJ2-7|many|TRBV14
TGTGCCAGCAGCCTGTGGGACGGTGGCTACGAGCAGTACTTC
CASSLWDGGYEQYF
>-|15|TRBJ2-6|few|TRBV6-5
TGTGCCAGCAGTTACCAAATCTCTGGGGCCAACGTCCTGACTTTC
CASSYQISGANVLTF
>-|12|TRBJ2-1|few|TRBV7-2
TGTGCCAGCAGCGCCCAATTGGGTGAGCAGTTCTTC
CASSAQLGEQFF
>-|15|TRBJ2-1|-|TRBV19
TGTGCCAGTAGTATCGGACAAGCCTCCTACAATGAGCAGTTCTTC
CASSIGQASYNEQFF
>-|13|TRBJ2-3|-|TRBV11-2
TGTGCCAGCAGAGAACAGGGAAAAGATACGCAGTATTTT
CASREQGKDTQYF
>-|12|TRBJ2-7|few|TRBV20-1
TGCAGTGCCCGGGCCTCTACCTACGAGCAGTACTTC
CSARASTYEQYF
>TRBD1|16|TRBJ1-2|many|TRBV4-1
TGCGCCAGCAGCCAAGATCGGGACAGGGAAGGCTATGGCTACACCTTC
CASSQDRDREGYGYTF
>-|16|TRBJ2-1|many|TRBV7-9
TGTGCCAGCAGCGCTCAACTAGCCCAATATGGGAATGAGCAGTTCTTC
CASSAQLAQYGNEQFF
>-|16|TRBJ2-3|few|TRBV12-3/TRBV12-4
TGTGCCAGCAGACCTGGGGACCCTGTGGAAACAGATACGCAGTATTTT
CASRPGDPVETDTQYF
>-|14|TRBJ2-1|many|TRBV4-3
TGCGCCAGCAGCCAAGAACACTCCTACAATGAGCAGTTCTTC
CASSQEHSYNEQFF
>TRBD2|16|TRBJ2-1|few|TRBV7-9
TGTGCCAGCTCCCATGCGGGCGGGAGATCCTACAATGAGCAGTTCTTC
CASSHAGGRSYNEQFF
>-|11|TRBJ1-1|-|TRBV3-1
TGTGCCAGCGAGGGGTACACTGAAGCTTTCTTT
CASEGYTEAFF
>TRBD1|14|TRBJ2-1|few|TRBV7-9
TGTGCCAGCAGCTTAGCACTGACAGGGAATGAGCAGTTCTTC
CASSLALTGNEQFF
>-|12|TRBJ1-5|many|TRBV29-1
TGCAGCGTTGGGGGGGGCGAGCAGCCCCAGCATTTT
CSVGGGEQPQHF
>TRBD1|18|TRBJ2-2|many|TRBV7-8
TGTGCCAGCAGCGACGGACAGGGGCCTTTATTGAGCACCGGGGAGCTGTTTTTT
CASSDGQGPLLSTGELFF
>-|15|TRBJ1-2|few|TRBV15
TGTGCCACCAGCCGGGAAGAGGACACCAACTATGGCTACACCTTC
CATSREEDTNYGYTF
>-|13|TRBJ2-5|-|TRBV20-1
TGCAGTGCTAGAGAAGTCCTAACCGAGACCCAGTACTTC
CSAREVLTETQYF
>TRBD1|14|TRBJ2-1|many|TRBV5-1
TGCGCCAGCCATCAGGGGGCGTCGTACAATGAGCAGTTCTTC
CASHQGASYNEQFF
>-|14|TRBJ2-3|many|TRBV20-1
TGCAGTGCGCAGATTGCCGGAAACACAGATACGCAGTATTTT
CSAQIAGNTDTQYF
>TRBD2|16|TRBJ2-1|few|TRBV6-2/TRBV6-3
TGTGCCAGCAGTTACGGTAGGACTAGCGGGACTCATGAGCAGTTCTTC
CASSYGRTSGTHEQFF
>TRBD1|16|TRBJ2-3|few|TRBV4-1
TGCGCCAGCAGCCCCCTGGCGGGGACAGGGGCAGATACGCAGTATTTT
CASSPLAGTGADTQYF
>-|15|TRBJ1-1|few|TRBV27
TGTGCCAGCAGTTTACGGGGGGCAGTGAACACTGAAGCTTTCTTT
CASSLRGAVNTEAFF
>TRBD2|14|TRBJ2-1|few|TRBV27
TGTGCCAGCTCTGTTAGCGGGACTTACAATGAGCAGTTCTTC
CASSVSGTYNEQFF
>-|13|TRBJ2-7|few|TRBV7-8
TGTGCCAGCAGCATAGGACAGACTTACGAGCAGTACTTC
CASSIGQTYEQYF
>-|14|TRBJ2-5|-|TRBV5-1
TGCGCCAGCAGCTCGGAAGGGGGAGGAGAGACCCAGTACTTC
CASSSEGGGETQYF
>TRBD1|15|TRBJ2-7|few|TRBV5-1
TGCGCCAGCAGCTTGACCGCGACAGGGTCATACGAGCAGTACTTC
CASSLTATGSYEQYF
>TRBD2|13|TRBJ2-2|few|TRBV10-3
TGTGCCATCCGGGAGGGAGCAACCGGGGAGCTGTTTTTT
CAIREGATGELFF
>TRBD1|14|TRBJ1-4|few|TRBV3-1
TGTGCCAGCAGCCGGGGACAGGGGGATGAAAAACTGTTTTTT
CASSRGQGDEKLFF
>TRBD1|15|TRBJ2-2|many|TRBV5-1
TGCGCCAGCAGCTGGGACAGGGCTAACACCGGGGAGCTGTTTTTT
CASSWDRANTGELFF